The rows below give T cell receptor beta chains drawn from one sample of a study of T cells after yellow fever vaccination. TCRdb re-derived calls from the 5' RACE reads in MiXCR, one entry per CDR3 protein. The sample records about 320,000 distinct CDR3 sequences, roughly an eighth being singletons. The sequencing here drew on CD4+ T cells sorted from PBMCs, taken 15 days after the yellow fever booster vaccination. The receptors stem from a man aged 18-30 years who received the YFV17D yellow fever vaccine. CDR3s include the opening cysteine and the closing phenylalanine or tryptophan. A D gene is named only where the DNA matches it firmly. Clone sizes are given selectively: once, few, many, or a class where the clone is expanded.

J: TRBJ2-3
V: TRBV7-8
D: .
size: many
CDR3: CASSQVRVRDTDTQYF
DNA: TGTGCCAGCAGCCAGGTACGGGTCCGCGACACAGATACGCAGTATTTT

J: TRBJ2-5
V: TRBV5-1
D: .
size: many
CDR3: CASSFGTEETQYF
DNA: TGCGCCAGCAGCTTCGGGACGGAAGAGACCCAGTACTTC

J: TRBJ2-3
V: TRBV7-8
D: TRBD2
size: few
CDR3: CASSLLRGGPDTQYF
DNA: TGTGCCAGCAGCCTCCTCCGGGGGGGGCCAGATACGCAGTATTTT

J: TRBJ2-3
V: TRBV5-6
D: TRBD2
size: .
CDR3: CASSSTTSGGQDTQYF
DNA: TGTGCCAGCAGCTCGACGACTAGCGGGGGACAAGATACGCAGTATTTT

J: TRBJ1-2
V: TRBV3-1
D: .
size: .
CDR3: CASSQGAADRGYTF
DNA: TGTGCCAGCAGCCAAGGGGCCGCAGACCGTGGCTACACCTTC

J: TRBJ2-2
V: TRBV7-2
D: TRBD2
size: .
CDR3: CASSLGSGGPAGELFF
DNA: TGTGCCAGCAGCTTAGGAAGCGGGGGGCCCGCCGGGGAGCTGTTTTTT

J: TRBJ2-1
V: TRBV15
D: TRBD2
size: .
CDR3: CATSRAARGGAFYNEQFF
DNA: TGTGCCACCAGCAGAGCCGCGCGGGGGGGGGCCTTCTACAATGAGCAGTTCTTC

J: TRBJ2-7
V: TRBV7-3
D: .
size: .
CDR3: CASSLMEDYEQYF
DNA: TGTGCCAGCAGCTTAATGGAGGACTACGAGCAGTACTTC

J: TRBJ1-5
V: TRBV24-1
D: TRBD1
size: few
CDR3: CATSGGQDQPQHF
DNA: TGTGCCACCAGTGGCGGACAGGATCAGCCCCAGCATTTT

J: TRBJ1-2
V: TRBV28
D: .
size: few
CDR3: CASSWGTGDGYTF
DNA: TGTGCCAGCAGTTGGGGCACGGGTGATGGCTACACCTTC

J: TRBJ1-1
V: TRBV6-4
D: TRBD1
size: .
CDR3: CASSTGTGLAREAFF
DNA: TGTGCCAGCAGTACCGGGACAGGACTAGCTCGTGAAGCTTTCTTT

J: TRBJ1-1
V: TRBV14
D: .
size: .
CDR3: CASSQVPNMNTEAFF
DNA: TGTGCCAGCAGCCAAGTCCCGAACATGAACACTGAAGCTTTCTTT

J: TRBJ2-1
V: TRBV3-1
D: TRBD2
size: .
CDR3: CASSHGGGALNEQFF
DNA: TGTGCCAGCAGCCACGGCGGGGGGGCTTTAAATGAGCAGTTCTTC

J: TRBJ2-1
V: TRBV5-1
D: TRBD1
size: few
CDR3: CASSLIAGQGAGEQFF
DNA: TGCGCCAGCAGCTTGATAGCGGGACAGGGGGCTGGAGAGCAGTTCTTC

J: TRBJ1-4
V: TRBV7-2
D: TRBD1
size: many
CDR3: CASSRGRVRTGGGKLFF
DNA: TGTGCCAGCAGCCGAGGCCGAGTGAGGACAGGGGGCGGAAAACTGTTTTTT

J: TRBJ2-2
V: TRBV7-2
D: TRBD2
size: .
CDR3: CASTIGGTSGRTGELFF
DNA: TGTGCCAGCACCATAGGGGGGACTAGCGGCCGCACCGGGGAGCTGTTTTTT

J: TRBJ2-4
V: TRBV4-1
D: .
size: few
CDR3: CASSQGQGMKNIQYF
DNA: TGCGCCAGCAGCCAAGGTCAGGGAATGAAAAACATTCAGTACTTC

J: TRBJ1-1
V: TRBV15
D: .
size: many
CDR3: CATSRDVQGPEAFF
DNA: TGTGCCACCAGCAGAGATGTACAGGGCCCTGAAGCTTTCTTT

J: TRBJ2-7
V: TRBV7-9
D: .
size: few
CDR3: CASSSWLDGPSIEYF
DNA: TGTGCCAGCAGCTCTTGGCTCGACGGACCCTCGATTGAGTACTTC

J: TRBJ2-6
V: TRBV5-1
D: .
size: .
CDR3: CASSHTSGANVLTF
DNA: TGCGCCAGCAGCCACACGTCTGGGGCCAACGTCCTGACTTTC

J: TRBJ2-4
V: TRBV7-3
D: TRBD1
size: .
CDR3: CASSLDGTGGGIQYF
DNA: TGTGCCAGCAGCTTAGACGGGACAGGGGGAGGCATTCAGTACTTC

J: TRBJ2-7
V: TRBV7-8
D: .
size: many
CDR3: CASSLALAGAYEQYF
DNA: TGTGCCAGCAGCTTAGCGCTGGCAGGCGCCTACGAGCAGTACTTC

J: TRBJ1-3
V: TRBV9
D: TRBD1
size: .
CDR3: CASSAHRGGAGNTIYF
DNA: TGTGCCAGCAGCGCGCACAGGGGGGGCGCTGGAAACACCATATATTTT

J: TRBJ2-5
V: TRBV5-1
D: TRBD1
size: few
CDR3: CASAWDRAQETQYF
DNA: TGCGCCAGCGCCTGGGACAGGGCCCAAGAGACCCAGTACTTC

J: TRBJ2-2
V: TRBV28
D: .
size: .
CDR3: CASSPLPSQGTGELFF
DNA: TGTGCCAGCAGTCCTCTGCCTAGCCAGGGCACCGGGGAGCTGTTTTTT

J: TRBJ1-4
V: TRBV12-3/TRBV12-4
D: .
size: .
CDR3: CASSLKRGRSKLFF
DNA: TGTGCCAGCAGTTTAAAGAGGGGACGGTCGAAACTGTTTTTT

J: TRBJ1-2
V: TRBV12-3/TRBV12-4
D: TRBD1
size: .
CDR3: CASRLDREDGYTF
DNA: TGTGCCAGCAGATTGGACAGGGAAGATGGCTACACCTTC

J: TRBJ2-3
V: TRBV20-1
D: TRBD2
size: .
CDR3: CSAETSGGAKDTQYF
DNA: TGCAGTGCTGAGACTAGCGGGGGGGCCAAGGATACGCAGTATTTT

J: TRBJ2-3
V: TRBV7-2
D: TRBD2
size: .
CDR3: CASSLPSGGGDTQYF
DNA: TGTGCCAGCAGCTTACCTAGCGGGGGGGGAGATACGCAGTATTTT

J: TRBJ2-3
V: TRBV19
D: TRBD2
size: .
CDR3: CASSIQGGADTQYF
DNA: TGTGCCAGTAGTATTCAGGGAGGGGCAGATACGCAGTATTTT

J: TRBJ2-5
V: TRBV4-2
D: .
size: .
CDR3: CASSQDRASVALGTQYF
DNA: TGTGCCAGCAGCCAAGATCGGGCTAGTGTTGCTCTGGGGACCCAGTACTTC

J: TRBJ2-3
V: TRBV4-3
D: TRBD2
size: many
CDR3: CASSRGRASGGADTQYF
DNA: TGCGCCAGCAGCCGCGGGAGGGCTAGCGGGGGGGCAGATACGCAGTATTTT

J: TRBJ2-5
V: TRBV11-2
D: .
size: once
CDR3: CASSPGTAGGSETQYF
DNA: TGTGCCAGCAGCCCCGGGACAGCCGGAGGGTCAGAGACCCAGTACTTC

J: TRBJ1-6
V: TRBV20-1
D: .
size: few
CDR3: CSARDRGSSYNSPLHF
DNA: TGCAGTGCTAGAGATCGAGGGAGCTCCTATAATTCACCCCTCCACTTT

J: TRBJ2-3
V: TRBV18
D: .
size: many
CDR3: CASSPSGRGPQDTQYF
DNA: TGTGCCAGCTCACCGTCGGGGCGGGGGCCTCAAGATACGCAGTATTTT

J: TRBJ1-4
V: TRBV5-5
D: TRBD1
size: few
CDR3: CASRRQGGTRMANEKLFF
DNA: TGTGCCAGCAGGAGACAGGGAGGGACTAGGATGGCTAATGAAAAACTGTTTTTT

J: TRBJ2-2
V: TRBV5-1
D: .
size: few
CDR3: CASRLLSDTGELFF
DNA: TGCGCCAGCAGACTTCTCTCAGACACCGGGGAGCTGTTTTTT

J: TRBJ2-3
V: TRBV30
D: .
size: few
CDR3: CAWRDQAGQITDTQYF
DNA: TGTGCCTGGAGAGACCAAGCGGGACAGATCACAGATACGCAGTATTTT

J: TRBJ2-2
V: TRBV6-2/TRBV6-3
D: TRBD2
size: few
CDR3: CASIKLAGGPTGELFF
DNA: TGTGCCAGCATCAAACTAGCGGGGGGGCCCACCGGGGAGCTGTTTTTT

J: TRBJ1-6
V: TRBV4-1
D: .
size: .
CDR3: CASSQDMGLNSPLHF
DNA: TGCGCCAGCAGCCAAGATATGGGACTCAATTCACCCCTCCACTTT

J: TRBJ1-2
V: TRBV2
D: TRBD1
size: many
CDR3: CASLQGVDSNYGYTF
DNA: TGTGCCAGCCTCCAGGGGGTCGATTCTAACTATGGCTACACCTTC